Listed here are 5 T cell receptor beta chains from one sample, sequenced in a study of vaccination and CD4 T cells after COVID-19. The study sequenced cultured CD4+ T cell DNA using the Oncomine TCR Beta short-read assay. Each CDR3 protein is one row after TCRdb ran MiXCR on the PCR reads. The sample holds more than 15,000 distinct CDR3 sequences, around 66% seen once. Treatment here: approximately 10-day PBMC culture with coronavirus spike peptide pools or control peptides (ViraFEST assay). These receptors are not linked to any known antigen. The sample consisted of CD4+ T cells from blood, cultured in vitro. The origin of the receptors is a human donor who had recovered from COVID-19.

The chain employs TRBV28 and TRBJ1-5; D is possibly TRBD1 (6 bases). Trimming left V 3 bases short and J 6 bases short, with 15 bases between. CDR1 MDHEN and CDR2 SYDVKM come from the germline V gene. The CDR3 has 15 amino acids. The chain's CDR3 is CASSFFDRNGQPQHF. Here the CDR3 DNA reads TGTGCCAGCAGTTTTTTTGACAGGAACGGTCAGCCCCAGCATTTT.

V usage is TRBV18 and J usage is TRBJ1-6; 11 nucleotides agree with TRBD1. V was clipped by 3 bases and J by 5 bases; unmatched bases: 0. The CDR3 contains 15 residues. CDR1 and CDR2 (germline): KGHSH, LQKENI. The chain's CDR3 is CASSPGQGDNSPLHF. DNA of the CDR3: TGTGCCAGCTCACCGGGACAGGGGGATAATTCACCCCTCCACTTT.

The CDR3 loop reads CASSLGGPGYSPLHF. The DNA for the CDR3 is TGTGCCAGCAGCTTAGGGGGCCCAGGTTATTCACCCCTCCACTTT. The rearrangement joins TRBV7-6 to TRBJ1-6, with D maybe TRBD1 (5 bases). Germline CDR1 reads SGHVS; CDR2 reads FNYEAQ. The CDR3 is 15 residues long. Trimming stripped 1 base from V and 8 bases from J, with 12 bases between.

This clonotype was detected a few times. The chain employs TRBV6-5 and TRBJ1-2, with TRBD1 as a possible D gene (5 bases). Germline V gene lookup returns CDR1 MNHEY and CDR2 SVGAGI. This CDR3 is built from 14 residues. Trimming took 3 bases from V and 8 from J, leaving 16 bases between them. This chain's CDR3 is CASSYTGGPGGYTF. Here the CDR3 DNA reads TGTGCCAGCAGTTATACCGGGGGTCCGGGAGGCTACACCTTC.

This clonotype appeared a single time. The V call is TRBV30, the J call TRBJ1-6; 9 nucleotides align to TRBD1. Per germline, CDR1 GTSNPN and CDR2 SVGIG (reference sequence). There are 13 residues in the CDR3. The junction had 4 bases not matched to a gene; V was cut back by 3 bases and J by 10 bases. The CDR3 sequence is CAWSATGGSPLHF. The CDR3 nucleotides read TGTGCCTGGAGCGCTACAGGGGGCTCACCCCTCCACTTT.